Following are 12 T cell receptor beta chains from one sample sequenced in a study of blood T cell repertoires in COVID-19. Assay used: immunoSEQ multiplex PCR; TCRdb lists only in-frame clones, some missing. The repertoire includes 300,000 to 350,000 clones, roughly nine tenths of them detected once, and roughly a tenth sits in the top ten. Source material: PBMCs or T cells enriched from blood (not recorded which). All receptors derive from a woman under 40 who had recovered from COVID-19.

The chain recombines TRBV10-2 with TRBJ2-7; perhaps TRBD2 as D (7 bases). The CDR3 runs to 15 residues. With 2 bases removed from V and 6 bases from J, the gap between germline ends came to 17 bases. Germline V lookup: CDR1 WSHSY, CDR2 SAAADI. CDR3 in DNA: TGCGCCAGCAGTGAGAGCTCGGGGGGCGCGGGCGAGCAGTACTTC. Its translation: CASSESSGGAGEQYF.

The J gene is TRBJ2-7, the V gene TRBV27; TRBD1 aligns across 7 bases. J lost 4 bases, V lost 4 bases, and 7 bases had no gene match. Germline V gives CDR1 MNHEY, CDR2 SMNVEV (reference sequence). The CDR3 is 14 residues long. As DNA, the CDR3 is TGTGCCAGCAGTTCCGGACAGGTGGGTTACGAGCAGTACTTC. Amino acid sequence: CASSSGQVGYEQYF.

The chain couples TRBV7-8 to TRBJ2-5, with TRBD1 matching 12 bases. V gave up 5 bases and J gave up 5 bases; unmatched junction bases: 12. This CDR3 comprises 17 residues. In germline, CDR1 is SGHVS, CDR2 FQNEAQ. The CDR3 DNA sequence: TGTGCCAGCAGCCCCCAACTCGGGACAGGGGGCACGGAGACCCAGTACTTC. Its protein product is CASSPQLGTGGTETQYF.

The J gene is TRBJ1-5, the V gene TRBV19; D not resolved. The germline gives CDR1 LNHDA, CDR2 SQIVND (reference sequence). V was trimmed by 1 base and J by 6 bases, leaving 4 bases between them. This CDR3 is 12 amino acids long. CDR3 amino acids: CASSIVSQPQHF. CDR3 DNA: TGTGCCAGTAGTATAGTATCTCAGCCCCAGCATTTT.

The chain employs TRBV7-3 and TRBJ2-7; 15 bases are shared with TRBD2. The CDR3 consists of 19 residues. CDR1 is SGHTA and CDR2 is FQGTGA in the germline V gene. After removal of 7 bases from V and 0 bases from J, the junction contained 13 bases not matched to a gene. The CDR3 DNA follows: TGTGCCAGCACCAAGCTGGGGACTAGCGGGAGGTCCCGCTCCTACGAGCAGTACTTC. Protein: CASTKLGTSGRSRSYEQYF.

This chain joins TRBV5-6 and TRBJ1-6; possible D gene TRBD1, 6 bases. Germline CDR1 and CDR2: SGHDT and YYEEEE. Deletions cut 0 bases from V and 10 bases from J, with 14 bases between. CDR3 length: 15 amino acids. The CDR3 sequence: CASSLESGDGSPLHF. In DNA form, the CDR3 reads TGTGCCAGCAGCTTGGAGTCAGGGGACGGGTCACCCCTCCACTTT. The full variable domain, its missing parts supplied by reference TRBV5-6 and TRBJ1-6, is DAGVTQSPTHLIKTRGQQVTLRCSPKSGHDTVSWYQQALGQGPQFIFQYYEEEERQRGNFPDRFSGHQFPNYSSELNVNALLLGDSALYLCASSLESGDGSPLHFGNGTRLTVT.

The CDR3 DNA follows: TGTGCCAGCAGTTTCGTAACAAGGGGGCCGGAGGGTAGCAATCAGCCCCAGCATTTT. This sequence encodes CASSFVTRGPEGSNQPQHF. The V call is TRBV27, the J call TRBJ1-5, with TRBD1 matching 7 bases. Germline CDR1 is MNHEY and CDR2 is SMNVEV (reference sequence). CDR3 length: 19 amino acids. With 3 bases clipped from V and 0 bases from J, the junction kept 14 bases outside the gene matches.

The chain employs TRBV7-9 and TRBJ2-7, with TRBD1 identical over 8 bases. The V segment lost 3 bases and the J segment 2 bases; nucleotides outside the gene matches: 3. The length of the CDR3 is 14 residues. CDR1 and CDR2 (germline): SEHNR, FQNEAQ (reference sequence). The CDR3 spells CASSFEDRAYEQYF. CDR3 DNA: TGTGCCAGCAGCTTCGAGGACAGGGCCTACGAGCAGTACTTC.

V gene TRBV6-5 combines with J gene TRBJ1-5; the D gene is possibly TRBD1 (6 bases). V was cut by 5 bases and J by 0 bases, with 11 bases left in between. The germline V gene has CDR1 MNHEY and CDR2 SVGAGI. The CDR3 extends over 15 amino acids. The chain's CDR3 is CASSKAGVSNQPQHF. As DNA, the CDR3 is TGTGCCAGCAGTAAGGCAGGGGTTAGCAATCAGCCCCAGCATTTT.

The genes are TRBV28 and TRBJ1-5, with D uncertain. Germline lookup yields CDR1 MDHEN and CDR2 SYDVKM. The CDR3 is made up of 13 amino acids. V was pared by 6 bases and J by 0 bases, with 6 bases between. The CDR3 nucleotides read TGTGCCAGCAGACTCGATAGCAATCAGCCCCAGCATTTT. Translated, it gives CASRLDSNQPQHF. Based on the CDR3 plus reference TRBV28 and TRBJ1-5, the full variable domain is DVKVTQSSRYLVKRTGEKVFLECVQDMDHENMFWYRQDPGLGLRLIYFSYDVKMKEKGDIPEGYSVSREKKERFSLILESASTNQTSMYLCASRLDSNQPQHFGDGTRLSIL.

V usage is TRBV7-2 and J usage is TRBJ2-1, with 9 bases identical to TRBD2. V dropped 5 bases and J dropped 0; count of bases not matched to a gene: 11. Germline CDR1 reads SGHTA; CDR2 reads FQGNSA. The CDR3 is 18 residues long. The CDR3 reads CASSHTGTSFRSYNEQFF. The CDR3 DNA reads as TGTGCCAGCAGCCATACCGGGACTAGCTTTCGCTCCTACAATGAGCAGTTCTTC.

V and J are TRBV25-1 and TRBJ2-2, with 8 bases fitting TRBD1. CDR3 length: 17 amino acids. Germline V CDR1 and CDR2: MGHDK, SYGVNS. The ends lost 7 bases at V and 4 bases at J; junction bases unmatched: 14. In nucleotides, the CDR3 is TGTGCCAGCATCGGGACAGGTTTTTCTTTTCGCACCGGGGAGCTGTTTTTT. Translating it yields CASIGTGFSFRTGELFF. Full variable domain (outside the CDR3, taken from reference TRBV25-1 and TRBJ2-2): EADIYQTPRYLVIGTGKKITLECSQTMGHDKMYWYQQDPGMELHLIHYSYGVNSTEKGDLSSESTVSRIRTEHFPLTLESARPSHTSQYLCASIGTGFSFRTGELFFGEGSRLTVL.